Presented here are 25 T cell receptor beta chains from one specimen sequenced in a study of blood T cell repertoires in COVID-19. TCRdb's table, derived via immunoSEQ multiplex PCR, lists solely in-frame clones and lacks some. The table lists over 150,000 clones, about 90% of them singletons. Material: PBMCs or T cells enriched from blood (not recorded which). These receptors all stem from a woman between 50 and 59 years old who had recovered from COVID-19.

The V call is TRBV18, the J call TRBJ2-3; 8 positions match TRBD1. This CDR3 has 16 residues. V trimming: 6 bases; J trimming: 2 bases; junction bases outside the gene matches: 10. Germline loops: CDR1 KGHSH, CDR2 LQKENI. In DNA, the CDR3 is TGTGCCAGCTCCCGCCCTTCGACAGGGGCCACAGATACGCAGTATTTT. It is translated as CASSRPSTGATDTQYF.

The chain combines TRBV19 with TRBJ1-4; D is possibly TRBD1 (5 bases). Trimming removed 1 base at V and 11 bases at J, with 14 bases between. CDR3 length equals 14 residues. Germline CDR1 is LNHDA and CDR2 is SQIVND (reference sequence). The CDR3 is CASSIGEGDVKLFF. The CDR3 nucleotides are TGTGCCAGTAGTATAGGTGAAGGGGATGTGAAACTGTTTTTT.

V gene TRBV27 combines with J gene TRBJ1-6; D might be TRBD1 (5 bases). The V and J ends lost 5 bases and 0 bases respectively, with 14 bases between them. This CDR3 spans 17 amino acids. Per the germline V gene, CDR1 is MNHEY and CDR2 is SMNVEV (reference sequence). The CDR3 spells CASSNTQGLSYNSPLHF. The CDR3 DNA sequence: TGTGCCAGCAGTAACACTCAGGGACTCTCCTATAATTCACCCCTCCACTTT.

The J gene is TRBJ1-5, the V gene TRBV9; no clear D gene. The V gene lost 0 bases and the J gene lost 5 bases, with 12 bases spanning the gap. This CDR3 spans 15 amino acids. The germline CDR1 and CDR2 sequences are SGDLS and YYNGEE. The DNA of the CDR3 is TGTGCCAGCAGCGTAGGGGAGGGATCGCATCAGCCCCAGCATTTT. Its translation: CASSVGEGSHQPQHF.

The chain carries TRBV27 and TRBJ2-2, with 11 bases lining up with TRBD2. This CDR3 comprises 18 residues. Germline CDR1 and CDR2: MNHEY and SMNVEV (reference sequence). With 3 bases clipped from V and 0 bases from J, the junction kept 6 bases outside the gene matches. In DNA, the CDR3 is TGTGCCAGCAGTTTGAGACTAGCGGGGACAACGAACACCGGGGAGCTGTTTTTT. It codes for CASSLRLAGTTNTGELFF.

The chain links TRBV28 to TRBJ1-4; the match to TRBD1 covers 9 bases. The germline V gene has CDR1 MDHEN and CDR2 SYDVKM. The CDR3 sequence is 15 residues long. The junction had 10 bases not matched to a gene; V was cut back by 6 bases and J by 8 bases. The DNA of the CDR3 is TGTGCCAGCAGAAAACCCGGGACAGGGAAAGAAAAACTGTTTTTT. Its translation: CASRKPGTGKEKLFF.

The rearrangement uses TRBV9 and TRBJ1-1; no definite D call. CDR1 and CDR2 from the germline V gene are SGDLS and YYNGEE. V lost 3 bases and J lost 1, with 10 bases in between. The CDR3 covers 14 residues. The CDR3 bases are TGTGCCAGCAGCGAGAGGGAACAGAACACTGAAGCTTTCTTT. It translates to CASSEREQNTEAFF.

V and J are TRBV27 and TRBJ1-5; D unresolved. V lost 3 bases, J lost 7 bases, and 10 bases lay in between. The length of the CDR3 is 13 residues. Germline-derived CDR1 and CDR2 are MNHEY and SMNVEV (reference sequence). CDR3 protein: CASSLGRVQPQHF. In DNA form, the CDR3 reads TGTGCCAGCAGTTTGGGGAGGGTCCAGCCCCAGCATTTT.

J is TRBJ2-7 and V is TRBV7-2; 7 bases match TRBD2. Trimming removed 6 bases from V and 4 bases from J; junction bases left unmatched: 9. The V gene's germline CDR1 is SGHTA and CDR2 FQGNSA. This CDR3 comprises 14 residues. The CDR3 DNA reads as TGTGCCAGCAGACCGGGCGGGAGTCCGTACGAGCAGTACTTC. Amino acid sequence: CASRPGGSPYEQYF. The full variable domain, rest sourced from reference TRBV7-2 and TRBJ2-7, is GAGVSQSPSNKVTEKGKDVELRCDPISGHTALYWYRQSLGQGLEFLIYFQGNSAPDKSGLPSDRFSAERTGGSVSTLTIQRTQQEDSAVYLCASRPGGSPYEQYFGPGTRLTVT.

This chain links TRBV7-8 with TRBJ2-7, with TRBD2 matching over 10 bases. The CDR3 consists of 18 residues. Unmatched junction bases numbered 12, after V lost 2 bases and J lost 2 bases. Germline CDR1 reads SGHVS; CDR2 reads FQNEAQ. The CDR3 is CASSLRPALAGLAYEQYF. The CDR3 region has the DNA TGTGCCAGCAGCTTAAGGCCAGCACTAGCGGGGCTAGCCTACGAGCAGTACTTC.

The V call is TRBV25-1, the J call TRBJ2-1; a possible D gene is TRBD1 (5 bases). The V gene lost 3 bases and the J gene lost 0 bases, with 15 bases spanning the gap. CDR1 is MGHDK, CDR2 SYGVNS, per germline. The CDR3 contains 17 residues. CDR3 sequence reads: CASSEVSRESSYNEQFF. The CDR3, as DNA: TGTGCCAGCAGTGAGGTAAGCAGGGAATCCTCCTACAATGAGCAGTTCTTC.

The chain employs TRBV28 and TRBJ1-5; 7 bases fit TRBD1. Germline V CDR1 and CDR2: MDHEN, SYDVKM. V was pared by 4 bases and J by 0 bases, with 3 bases of the junction left unmatched. The CDR3 totals 15 residues. The CDR3 loop reads CASSWTGASNQPQHF. DNA of the CDR3: TGTGCCAGCAGTTGGACAGGAGCTAGCAATCAGCCCCAGCATTTT.

V usage is TRBV27 and J usage is TRBJ2-7, with TRBD1 matching 7 bases. CDR3 length: 15 amino acids. J was trimmed by 0 bases and V by 5 bases; bases with no gene match: 7. Germline V gene data show CDR1 as MNHEY and CDR2 as SMNVEV (reference sequence). CDR3 amino acids: CASSLQGKSSYEQYF. DNA of the CDR3: TGTGCCAGCAGTCTACAGGGGAAGTCCTCCTACGAGCAGTACTTC.

The CDR3, as DNA: TGTGCCAGCAGCTTTCGGGATTTCAATGAGCAGTTCTTC. This codes for CASSFRDFNEQFF. This chain joins TRBV7-2 and TRBJ2-1; possibly TRBD2 for D (5 bases). Germline CDR1 is SGHTA and CDR2 is FQGNSA. V shed 3 bases and J shed 6 bases, with 9 bases lying between them. The CDR3 extends over 13 amino acids.

The chain joins TRBV5-1 to TRBJ2-7; 9 bases are shared with TRBD1. Per the germline V gene, CDR1 is SGHRS and CDR2 is YFSETQ. V dropped 4 bases and J dropped 0; count of bases not matched to a gene: 11. The CDR3 has 17 amino acids. The CDR3: CASSSTGTGFNSYEQYF. DNA of the CDR3: TGCGCCAGCAGCAGTACCGGGACAGGGTTTAACTCCTACGAGCAGTACTTC.

J is TRBJ2-1 and V is TRBV3-1 (or the pseudogene TRBV3-2); 14 positions match TRBD2. This CDR3 comprises 19 residues. The V gene's germline CDR1 is LGHDT and CDR2 YNNKEL (reference sequence). V lost 0 bases, J lost 9 bases, and 13 bases stayed unmatched. The CDR3 DNA is TGTGCCAGCAGCCAAGATGCCCGAAGGACTAGCGGGAGGTGGAGTGAGCAGTTCTTC. Protein: CASSQDARRTSGRWSEQFF.

The chain has TRBV5-4 and TRBJ2-2, with TRBD2 matching over 8 bases. The V segment lost 3 bases and the J segment 4 bases; nucleotides outside the gene matches: 8. The length of the CDR3 is 16 residues. Germline-derived CDR1 and CDR2 are SGHNT and YYREEE (reference sequence). The CDR3 coding sequence is TGTGCCAGCAGCTCCGGCGGGGGGCAGACCACCGGGGAGCTGTTTTTT. It is translated as CASSSGGGQTTGELFF. Using reference TRBV5-4 and TRBJ2-2 for the parts outside the CDR3, the full variable domain is ETGVTQSPTHLIKTRGQQVTLRCSSQSGHNTVSWYQQALGQGPQFIFQYYREEENGRGNFPPRFSGLQFPNYSSELNVNALELDDSALYLCASSSGGGQTTGELFFGEGSRLTVL.

This clone appeared once. The chain couples TRBV11-2 to TRBJ1-2; D is unresolved. The CDR3 covers 16 residues. Germline CDR1 SGHAT, CDR2 FQNNGV. Between the trimmed V and J ends, which lost 1 base and 4 bases, there was a span of 16 bases. The CDR3 region has the DNA TGTGCCAGCAGCTTAGTTGGTGGAAGAGCAGGCTATGGCTACACCTTC. Translating it yields CASSLVGGRAGYGYTF.

In its sample, this clone was seen once. The V call is TRBV28, the J call TRBJ1-6; unclear D gene. V lost 6 bases, J lost 6 bases, and 12 bases lay in between. There are 14 residues in the CDR3. The germline CDR1 and CDR2 sequences are MDHEN and SYDVKM. The CDR3 sequence is CASSPEQFNSPLHF. In nucleotides, the CDR3 is TGTGCCAGCAGCCCCGAACAGTTTAATTCACCCCTCCACTTT. The variable domain in full, completed from reference TRBV28 and TRBJ1-6, reads DVKVTQSSRYLVKRTGEKVFLECVQDMDHENMFWYRQDPGLGLRLIYFSYDVKMKEKGDIPEGYSVSREKKERFSLILESASTNQTSMYLCASSPEQFNSPLHFGNGTRLTVT.

The gene calls are TRBV18 and TRBJ1-6; a weak D match, TRBD1 (5 bases). Germline V gene sequence: CDR1 KGHSH, CDR2 LQKENI. This CDR3 contains 14 residues. V lost 3 bases and J lost 13, with 16 bases in between. In nucleotides, the CDR3 is TGTGCCAGCTCACCCGGGCAGGGATACATCCCCCTCCACTTT. This codes for CASSPGQGYIPLHF.

The chain joins TRBV25-1 to TRBJ1-6; D gene uncertain. The germline CDR1 and CDR2 sequences are MGHDK and SYGVNS. This CDR3 is built from 13 residues. V was clipped by 7 bases and J by 3 bases, with 7 bases between them. CDR3 residues: CASMPGYNSPLHF. In DNA, the CDR3 is TGTGCCAGCATGCCAGGCTATAATTCACCCCTCCACTTT. Full variable domain (missing parts from reference TRBV25-1 and TRBJ1-6): EADIYQTPRYLVIGTGKKITLECSQTMGHDKMYWYQQDPGMELHLIHYSYGVNSTEKGDLSSESTVSRIRTEHFPLTLESARPSHTSQYLCASMPGYNSPLHFGNGTRLTVT.

The rearrangement uses TRBV10-3 and TRBJ2-7, with TRBD1 matching 9 bases. The CDR3 is made up of 15 amino acids. Germline trimming cut 6 bases from V and 5 bases from J; bases unmatched to any gene: 11. Germline values: CDR1 ENHRY, CDR2 SYGVKD. The CDR3: CAISGLGDRENEQYF. The DNA for the CDR3 is TGTGCCATCAGCGGATTGGGGGACAGGGAAAACGAGCAGTACTTC.

The gene calls are TRBV10-2 and TRBJ1-1; no clear D. This CDR3 has 17 amino acids. Germline CDR1 is WSHSY and CDR2 is SAAADI. Between the trimmed V and J ends, which lost 0 bases and 1 base, there was a span of 15 bases. CDR3 DNA: TGCGCCAGCAGTGAGTCCCTGTCGGGGATGAGGAACACTGAAGCTTTCTTT. Translating it yields CASSESLSGMRNTEAFF.

This sequence joins TRBV18 and TRBJ1-1; no definite D call. The CDR3 sequence is 14 residues long. The V gene's germline CDR1 is KGHSH and CDR2 LQKENI. V was cut by 1 base and J by 11 bases, with 17 bases left in between. The CDR3 sequence is CASSPLEGSMDAFF. CDR3 sequence (DNA): TGTGCCAGCTCACCACTCGAGGGTTCAATGGATGCTTTCTTT. Full variable domain (rest looked up from reference TRBV18 and TRBJ1-1): NAGVMQNPRHLVRRRGQEARLRCSPMKGHSHVYWYRQLPEEGLKFMVYLQKENIIDESGMPKERFSAEFPKEGPSILRIQQVVRGDSAAYFCASSPLEGSMDAFFGQGTRLTVV.

The CDR3 sequence: CASSPGTSSIQYF. CDR3 DNA: TGTGCCAGCAGCCCGGGGACATCGAGCATTCAGTACTTC. The rearrangement uses TRBV12-3 or TRBV12-4 and TRBJ2-4; perhaps TRBD1 as D (6 bases). V was pared by 6 bases and J by 9 bases, with 15 bases between. This CDR3 spans 13 amino acids.